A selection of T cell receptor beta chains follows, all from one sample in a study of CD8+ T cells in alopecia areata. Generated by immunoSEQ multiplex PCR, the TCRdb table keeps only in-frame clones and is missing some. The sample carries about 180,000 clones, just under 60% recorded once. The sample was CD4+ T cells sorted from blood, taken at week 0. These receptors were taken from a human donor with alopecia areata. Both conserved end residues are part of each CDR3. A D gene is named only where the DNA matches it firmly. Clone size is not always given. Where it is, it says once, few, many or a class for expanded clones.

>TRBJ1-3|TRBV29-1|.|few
TGCAGCGTTGGACAGGAGGGAAACACCATATATTTT
CSVGQEGNTIYF
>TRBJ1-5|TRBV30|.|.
TGTGCCTGGAGCCCAGGGGTTGGTCTGCCCCAGCATTTT
CAWSPGVGLPQHF
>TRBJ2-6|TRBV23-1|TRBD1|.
TGCGCCAGCAGTCCTCGGGACAGGGCCAGGGCCAACGTCCTGACTTTC
CASSPRDRARANVLTF
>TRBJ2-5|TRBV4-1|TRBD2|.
TGCGCCAGCAGCCAGCCGGGACTAGCAGCGACCCAGTACTTC
CASSQPGLAATQYF
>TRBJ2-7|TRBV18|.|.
TGTGCCAGCTCACCGGCCGGAGGGGGGGACTACGAGCAGTACTTC
CASSPAGGGDYEQYF
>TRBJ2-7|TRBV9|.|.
TGTGCCAGCAGCGTAGCCCCGGACTCCTACGAGCAGTACTTC
CASSVAPDSYEQYF
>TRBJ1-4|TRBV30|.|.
TGTGCCTGGAGTGTTAGGGGGACCATCGGTGAAAAACTGTTTTTT
CAWSVRGTIGEKLFF
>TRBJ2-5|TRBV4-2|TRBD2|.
TGTGCCAGCAGCCAGGGACTAGCGGGGCAAGAGACCCAGTACTTC
CASSQGLAGQETQYF
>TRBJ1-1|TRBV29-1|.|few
TGCAGCGTTCAAGACACTGAAGCTTTCTTT
CSVQDTEAFF
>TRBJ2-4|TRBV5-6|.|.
TGTGCCAGCAGCTACAGGGTCAGGGACAAAAACATTCAGTACTTC
CASSYRVRDKNIQYF
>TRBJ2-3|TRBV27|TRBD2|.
TGTGCCAGCAGGGCTCTAGCGGGGGGCACAGATACGCAGTATTTT
CASRALAGGTDTQYF
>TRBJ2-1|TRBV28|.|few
TGTGCCAGCACCTTGCGGGACAGACAGAGCGGTGAGCAGTTCTTC
CASTLRDRQSGEQFF
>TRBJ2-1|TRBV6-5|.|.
TGTGCCAGCAGCTCCGCTCCTAGAAGCGGGGAGCAGTTCTTC
CASSSAPRSGEQFF
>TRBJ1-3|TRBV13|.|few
TGTGCCAGCAGCCCAAGGACGGGATCTGGAAACACCATATATTTT
CASSPRTGSGNTIYF
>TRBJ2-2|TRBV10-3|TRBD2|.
TGTGCCATCAAGAAAAACCCTAGCGGGGGTACCGGGGAGCTGTTTTTT
CAIKKNPSGGTGELFF
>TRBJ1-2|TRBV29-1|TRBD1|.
TGCAGCGTCAAAGACAGGGGAGGTTCCAATGGCTACACCTTC
CSVKDRGGSNGYTF
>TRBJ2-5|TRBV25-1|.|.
TGTGCCAGCAACAGAAAAGAGACCCAGTACTTC
CASNRKETQYF
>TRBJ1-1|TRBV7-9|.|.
TGTGCCAGCAGCTTAGCGGCGGGGAACACTGAAGCTTTCTTT
CASSLAAGNTEAFF
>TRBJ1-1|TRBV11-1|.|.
TGTGCCAGCAGCTTGTGGGGCGGCACTGAAGCTTTCTTT
CASSLWGGTEAFF
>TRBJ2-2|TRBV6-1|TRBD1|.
TGTGCCAGCAGGACAGGGCCCGGGGAGCTGTTTTTT
CASRTGPGELFF
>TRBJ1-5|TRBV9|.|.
TGTGCCAGCAGCTCCTACCCGGGTCAGCCCCAGCATTTT
CASSSYPGQPQHF
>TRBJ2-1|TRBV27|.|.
TGTGCCAGCAGTTTAAGGAGCCCTAAGCTGACGAACAATGAGCAGTTCTTC
CASSLRSPKLTNNEQFF
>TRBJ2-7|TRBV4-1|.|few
TGCGCCAGCAGCCAAGAGGCTGGGGGAAGCGGGCAGTACTTC
CASSQEAGGSGQYF
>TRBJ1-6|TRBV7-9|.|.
TGTGCCAGCAGCTTGGGGGGCATAGAGTCACCCCTCCACTTT
CASSLGGIESPLHF
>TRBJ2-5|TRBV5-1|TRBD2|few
TGCGCCAGCAGCCGGCAGCGGGGGGGACAAGAGACCCAGTACTTC
CASSRQRGGQETQYF
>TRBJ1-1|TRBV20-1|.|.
TGCAGTGCTAGTCTGGGTATAGCTTTCTTT
CSASLGIAFF
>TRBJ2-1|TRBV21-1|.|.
TGTGCCACCTCTAGGGGGAAATCCTACAATGAGCAGTTCTTC
CATSRGKSYNEQFF
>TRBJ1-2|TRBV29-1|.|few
TGCAGCGTTGAGGGGACGGGTTCATGGTATGGCTACACCTTC
CSVEGTGSWYGYTF
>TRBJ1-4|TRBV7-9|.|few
TGTGCCAGCAGCCCCGTCTTCGGTGAAAAACTGTTTTTT
CASSPVFGEKLFF
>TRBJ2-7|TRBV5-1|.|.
TGCGCCAGCAGCCCCTCGGGCGGGTACGAGCAGTACTTC
CASSPSGGYEQYF
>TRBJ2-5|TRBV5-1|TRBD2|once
TGCGCCAGCAGCAGGGGGACTAGCAACGGGGAGACCCAGTACTTC
CASSRGTSNGETQYF
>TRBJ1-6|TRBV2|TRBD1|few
TGTGCCAGCAGTGCGGACAGGGGAGGCGGTTCACCCCTCCACTTT
CASSADRGGGSPLHF
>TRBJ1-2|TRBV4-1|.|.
TGCGCCAGCAGCCAATGGGCCAAGGGCTATGATGGCTACACCTTC
CASSQWAKGYDGYTF
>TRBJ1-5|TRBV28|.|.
TGTGCCAGCAGTTTGAATGGGCAGCCCCAGCATTTT
CASSLNGQPQHF
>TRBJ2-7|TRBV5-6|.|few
TGTGCCAGCAGCCGAGATTTAGTGGGGCGTGACGAGCAGTACTTC
CASSRDLVGRDEQYF
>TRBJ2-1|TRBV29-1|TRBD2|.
TGCAGCGTTAGCGGGAGACCGGGGAATGAGCAGTTCTTC
CSVSGRPGNEQFF
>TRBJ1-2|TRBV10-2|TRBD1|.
TGCGCCAGCAGTGAAACCGCGACAGGGCTTAACTATGGCTACACCTTC
CASSETATGLNYGYTF
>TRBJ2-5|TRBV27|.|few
TGTGCCAGCAGTTTGGCGGGGACCCAGTACTTC
CASSLAGTQYF
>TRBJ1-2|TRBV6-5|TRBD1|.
TGTGCCACCCAAGACAGGGACTATGGCTACACCTTC
CATQDRDYGYTF
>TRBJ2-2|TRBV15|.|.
TGTGCCACCAGCATGCGTTCCGGGGAGCTGTTTTTT
CATSMRSGELFF
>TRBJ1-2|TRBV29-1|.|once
TGCAGCGTTTACTGGTGGGGAGGCAAGAACTATGGCTACACCTTC
CSVYWWGGKNYGYTF
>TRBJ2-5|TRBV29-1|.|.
TGCAGCGTTGCCCCGGTCAACGGGGAGACCCAGTACTTC
CSVAPVNGETQYF
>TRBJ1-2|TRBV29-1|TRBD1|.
TGCAGCGTTGCGGGAGGGCACAGGGGAGCGATTAGCTACACCTTC
CSVAGGHRGAISYTF
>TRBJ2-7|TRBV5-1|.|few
TGCGCCAGCAGCTTGGCTCAGAATTCCTACGAGCAGTACTTC
CASSLAQNSYEQYF
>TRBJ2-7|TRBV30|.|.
TGTGCCTCCCGCACTGGACCTTTGGCCTACGAGCAGTACTTC
CASRTGPLAYEQYF
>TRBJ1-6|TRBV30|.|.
TGTGCCTGGACCGAGGGGTTCGAGTCACCCCTCCACTTT
CAWTEGFESPLHF
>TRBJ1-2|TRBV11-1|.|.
TGTGCCAGCAGCTTAGACGGGGGCTATGGCTACACCTTC
CASSLDGGYGYTF
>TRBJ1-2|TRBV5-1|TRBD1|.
TGCGCCAGCAGCTTGATGGACAGGGGGCCCGCTAACTATGGCTACACCTTC
CASSLMDRGPANYGYTF
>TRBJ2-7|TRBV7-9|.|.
TGTGCCAGCAGCCAAGGACGAACCGGTAACGAGCAGTACTTC
CASSQGRTGNEQYF
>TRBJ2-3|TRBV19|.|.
TGTGCCAGTAGTTACGGGGGGCGAAGCACAGATACGCAGTATTTT
CASSYGGRSTDTQYF
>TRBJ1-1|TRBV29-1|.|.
TGCAGCGTTGAAAAACAGGTGAACACTGAAGCTTTCTTT
CSVEKQVNTEAFF
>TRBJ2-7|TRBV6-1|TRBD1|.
TGTGCCAGCAGTGAGCGTAGGGGACAGGGCTACGAGCAGTACTTC
CASSERRGQGYEQYF
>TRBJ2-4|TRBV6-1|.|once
TGTGCCAGCACTCGTGGGGGCGGCTCAAACATTCAGTACTTC
CASTRGGGSNIQYF
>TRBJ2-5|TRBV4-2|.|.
TGTGCCAGCAGCCAACAACAGTTTCAAGAGACCCAGTACTTC
CASSQQQFQETQYF
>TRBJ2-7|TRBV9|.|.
TGTGCCAGCAGCGCAGACTACACGGGCGCTTCCTACGAGCAGTACTTC
CASSADYTGASYEQYF
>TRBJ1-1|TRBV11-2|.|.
TGTGCCAGCAGTCTCGGCAAAGCTTTCTTT
CASSLGKAFF
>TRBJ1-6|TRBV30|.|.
TGTGCCTGGACCCGATCCTCTCAAACAGGGTTGGGGCGATCACCCCTCCACTTT
CAWTRSSQTGLGRSPLHF